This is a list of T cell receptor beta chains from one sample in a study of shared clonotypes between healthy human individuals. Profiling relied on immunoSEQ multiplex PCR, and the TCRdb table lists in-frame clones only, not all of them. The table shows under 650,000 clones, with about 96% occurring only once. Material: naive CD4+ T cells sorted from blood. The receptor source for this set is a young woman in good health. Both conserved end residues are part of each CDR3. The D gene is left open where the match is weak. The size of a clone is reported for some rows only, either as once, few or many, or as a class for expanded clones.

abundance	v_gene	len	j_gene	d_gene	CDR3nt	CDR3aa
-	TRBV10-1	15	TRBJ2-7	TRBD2	TGCGCCAGCAGTGAGTCAGGACTAGCGGGAGGCGAGCAGTACTTC	CASSESGLAGGEQYF
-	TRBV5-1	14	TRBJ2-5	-	TGCGCCAGCAGCTTGGTACCCGTTGCTGAGACCCAGTACTTC	CASSLVPVAETQYF
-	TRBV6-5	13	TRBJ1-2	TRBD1	TGTGCCAGCAGTTTCGGACAGGACTATGGCTACACCTTC	CASSFGQDYGYTF
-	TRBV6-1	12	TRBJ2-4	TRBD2	TGTGCCAGCAGTGTGGGGGGGTACATTCAGTACTTC	CASSVGGYIQYF
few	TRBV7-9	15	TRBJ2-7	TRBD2	TGTGCCAGCAGCTCTCCGGGACTAGCGGACTACGAGCAGTACTTC	CASSSPGLADYEQYF
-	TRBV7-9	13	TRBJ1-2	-	TGTGCCAGCAGCTCAGAGGGGGGGTCTGGCTACACCTTC	CASSSEGGSGYTF
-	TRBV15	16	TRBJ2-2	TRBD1	TGTGCCACCAGCGTAGGAGGGACAGGAAGAACCGGGGAGCTGTTTTTT	CATSVGGTGRTGELFF
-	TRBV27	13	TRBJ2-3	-	TGTGCCAGCAGTTTAGTGTGGACAGATACGCAGTATTTT	CASSLVWTDTQYF
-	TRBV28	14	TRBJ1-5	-	TGTGCCAGCAGTTTAAGACAGGATAATCAGCCCCAGCATTTT	CASSLRQDNQPQHF
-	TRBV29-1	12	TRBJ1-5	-	TGCAGGGCCGGGACACGCAATCAGCCCCAGCATTTT	CRAGTRNQPQHF
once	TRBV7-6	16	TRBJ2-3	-	TGTGCCAGCAGCTTAGGGGCTGGACTGCCGGCAGATACGCAGTATTTT	CASSLGAGLPADTQYF
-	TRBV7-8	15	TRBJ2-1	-	TGTGCCAGCAGAGGGGTTATTGGGGGCAATAATGAGCAGTTCTTC	CASRGVIGGNNEQFF
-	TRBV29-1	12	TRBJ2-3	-	TGCAGCGTTGAAGCTCCAAGTGGTACGCAGTATTTT	CSVEAPSGTQYF
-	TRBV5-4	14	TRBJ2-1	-	TGTGCCAGCAGCCCAGTGGGGTCTTACAATGAGCAGTTCTTC	CASSPVGSYNEQFF
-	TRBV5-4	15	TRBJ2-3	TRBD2	TGTGCCAGCAGCTTGTTAGCGGGGAGCACAGATACGCAGTATTTT	CASSLLAGSTDTQYF
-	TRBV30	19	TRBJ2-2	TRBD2	TGTGCCTGGAATAGTCCGCTCACAACTAGCGGGAGTAGAATCCGGGAGCTGTTTTTT	CAWNSPLTTSGSRIRELFF
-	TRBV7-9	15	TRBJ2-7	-	TGTGCCAGCAGCTTAGCCCCACTGAGCTCCTACGAGCAGTACTTC	CASSLAPLSSYEQYF
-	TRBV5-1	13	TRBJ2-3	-	TGCGCCAGCACCTCCCTGGCCACAGATACGCAGTATTTT	CASTSLATDTQYF
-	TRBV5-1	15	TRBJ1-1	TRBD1	TGCGCCAGCAGCTTGGGCGGGACAGGGGCCGCTGAAGCTTTCTTT	CASSLGGTGAAEAFF
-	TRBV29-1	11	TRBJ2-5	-	TGCAGCGGCCTCGCGTCACAGACCCAGTACTTC	CSGLASQTQYF
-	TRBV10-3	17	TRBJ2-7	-	TGTGCCATCAGTGAGTCTAGGGGTACCGGGATCCCCTACGAGCAGTACTTC	CAISESRGTGIPYEQYF
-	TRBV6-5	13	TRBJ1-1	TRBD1	TGTGCCAGCAGTTTCGGACAGGGGAAAAGAGCTTTCTTT	CASSFGQGKRAFF
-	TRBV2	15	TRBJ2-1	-	TGTGCCAGCAGTGAGTATGGACTGGCCTACAATGAGCAGTTCTTC	CASSEYGLAYNEQFF
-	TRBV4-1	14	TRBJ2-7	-	TGCGCCAGCAGCCTCTCCGCTAGAACCTACGAGCAGTACTTC	CASSLSARTYEQYF
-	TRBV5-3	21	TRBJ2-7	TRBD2	TGTGCCAGAAGCTTGGGGGGTGCCTTGGGACTAGCGGGAGTAAGGACCTACGAGCAGTACTTC	CARSLGGALGLAGVRTYEQYF
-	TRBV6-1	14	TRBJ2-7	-	TGTGCCAGCAGTGAACTCAGCGTCTCCTACGAGCAGTACTTC	CASSELSVSYEQYF
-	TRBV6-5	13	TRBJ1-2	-	TGTGCCAGCAGTTCCTGGACCGCGCTCGGCTACACCTTC	CASSSWTALGYTF
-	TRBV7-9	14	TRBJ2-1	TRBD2	TGTGCCAGCAGCTTTAGCGGGATCTACAATGAGCAGTTCTTC	CASSFSGIYNEQFF
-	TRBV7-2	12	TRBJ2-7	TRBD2	TGTGCCAGCAGCTTTTCGCGGGAGGAGCAGTACTTC	CASSFSREEQYF
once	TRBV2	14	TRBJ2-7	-	TGTGCCAGCTTAGAGCAGGGAGGTGGCTACGAGCAGTACTTC	CASLEQGGGYEQYF